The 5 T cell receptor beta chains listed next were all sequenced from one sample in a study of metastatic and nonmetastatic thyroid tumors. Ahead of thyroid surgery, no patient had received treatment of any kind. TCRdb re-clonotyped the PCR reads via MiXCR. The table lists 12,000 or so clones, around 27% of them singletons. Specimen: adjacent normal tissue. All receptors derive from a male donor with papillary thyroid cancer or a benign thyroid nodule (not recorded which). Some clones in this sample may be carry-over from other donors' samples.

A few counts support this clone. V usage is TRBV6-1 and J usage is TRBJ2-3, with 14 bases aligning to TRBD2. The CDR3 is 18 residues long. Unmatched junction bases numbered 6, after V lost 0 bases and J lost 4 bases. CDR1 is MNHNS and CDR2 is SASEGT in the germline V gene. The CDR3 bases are TGTGCCAGCAGTGAAGCCCGACTAGCGGGGGGGAATGCAGATACGCAGTATTTT. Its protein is CASSEARLAGGNADTQYF.

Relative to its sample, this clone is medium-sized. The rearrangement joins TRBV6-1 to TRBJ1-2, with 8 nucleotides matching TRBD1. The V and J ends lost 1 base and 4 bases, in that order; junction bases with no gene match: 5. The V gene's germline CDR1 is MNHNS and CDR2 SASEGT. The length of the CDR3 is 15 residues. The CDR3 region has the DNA TGTGCCAGCAGTGAAGACAGGGGGATCGGCTATGGCTACACCTTC. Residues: CASSEDRGIGYGYTF.

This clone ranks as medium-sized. The CDR3 loop reads CASSAEGARNTEAFF. As DNA, the CDR3 is TGTGCCAGCAGCGCCGAGGGGGCCCGGAACACTGAAGCTTTCTTT. The chain has TRBV2 and TRBJ1-1, with 7 bases fitting TRBD1. Germline CDR1 and CDR2: SNHLY and FYNNEI. CDR3 size: 15 residues. J was trimmed by 1 base and V by 6 bases; bases with no gene match: 8.

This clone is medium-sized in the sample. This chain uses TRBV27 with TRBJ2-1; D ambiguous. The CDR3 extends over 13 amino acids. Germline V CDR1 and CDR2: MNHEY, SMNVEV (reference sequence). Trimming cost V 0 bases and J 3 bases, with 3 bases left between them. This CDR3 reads CASSLSVYNEQFF. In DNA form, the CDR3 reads TGTGCCAGCAGTTTATCGGTCTACAATGAGCAGTTCTTC.

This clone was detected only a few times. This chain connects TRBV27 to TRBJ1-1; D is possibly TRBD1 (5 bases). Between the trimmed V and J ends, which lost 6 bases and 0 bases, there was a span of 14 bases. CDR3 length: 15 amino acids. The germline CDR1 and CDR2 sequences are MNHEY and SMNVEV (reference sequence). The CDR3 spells CASRPPGGLNTEAFF. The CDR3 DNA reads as TGTGCCAGCAGGCCTCCGGGGGGGTTGAACACTGAAGCTTTCTTT.